The sequence of this T cell receptor beta chain was determined in a study of blood T cell repertoires in COVID-19. Looking at the study overall: Some COVID-19 samples were acute and others convalescent; all came from the United States, Italy and Spain. The cDNA or gDNA used as material had been derived from T cells, B-cell-depleted T cells, or PBMCs.

Seattle cases were enrolled at active infection and followed longitudinally. Per the study methods: Scientists estimated how many nucleated cells there were by amplifying reference gene primers. Produced via immunoSEQ multiplex PCR; TCRdb's table is partial and in-frame only. From that table come the V and J calls and clone size; the DNA was used to work out D and trimming. Of approximately 150,000 clones listed, over 80% are singletons. Trimming removed 3 bases from V and 6 bases from J; junction bases left unmatched: 9. The CDR3 spans 16 residues. CDR1 SGDLS and CDR2 YYNGEE come from the germline V gene.

The specimen sequenced was peripheral blood. The chain is built from TRBV9 and TRBJ2-3, with 11 positions matching TRBD2. This TCR came from a woman aged 80 or over with COVID-19, enrolled during active disease. The CDR3 DNA is TGTGCCAGCAGCGCAGGACTAGCGGGCCTCGGGGATACGCAGTATTTT. Protein sequence: CASSAGLAGLGDTQYF.